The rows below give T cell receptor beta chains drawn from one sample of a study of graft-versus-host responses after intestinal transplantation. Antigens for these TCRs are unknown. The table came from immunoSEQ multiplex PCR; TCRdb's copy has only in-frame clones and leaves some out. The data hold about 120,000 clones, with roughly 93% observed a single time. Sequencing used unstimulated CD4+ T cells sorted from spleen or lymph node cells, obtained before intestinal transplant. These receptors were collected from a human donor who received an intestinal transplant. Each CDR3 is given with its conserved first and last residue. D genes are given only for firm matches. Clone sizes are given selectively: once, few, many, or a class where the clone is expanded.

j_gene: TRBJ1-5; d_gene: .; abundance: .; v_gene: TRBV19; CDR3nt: TGTGCCAGTAGCCTAGGTCGACAGGGCAATCAGCCCCAGCATTTT; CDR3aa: CASSLGRQGNQPQHF
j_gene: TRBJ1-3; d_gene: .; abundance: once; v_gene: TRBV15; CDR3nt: TGTGCCACCAGCAGAGATCCAGGGGGAAACACCATATATTTT; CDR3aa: CATSRDPGGNTIYF
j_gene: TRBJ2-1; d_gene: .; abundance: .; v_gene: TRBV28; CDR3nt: TGTGCCAGCAGTCACCCAGTCTCCTACAATGAGCAGTTCTTC; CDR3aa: CASSHPVSYNEQFF
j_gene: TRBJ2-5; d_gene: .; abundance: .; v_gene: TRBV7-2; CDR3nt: TGTGCCAGCAGCTTACTTTTAGCGGTCCAAGAGACCCAGTACTTC; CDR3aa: CASSLLLAVQETQYF
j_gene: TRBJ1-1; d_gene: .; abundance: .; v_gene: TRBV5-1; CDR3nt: TGCGCCAGCAGCTTGGGTCGTTCGGGGAAGGGGAACACTGAAGCTTTCTTT; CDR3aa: CASSLGRSGKGNTEAFF
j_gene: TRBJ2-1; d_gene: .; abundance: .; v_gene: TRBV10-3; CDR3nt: TGTGCCATCAACCGACCTCCCTACAATGAGCAGTTCTTC; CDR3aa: CAINRPPYNEQFF
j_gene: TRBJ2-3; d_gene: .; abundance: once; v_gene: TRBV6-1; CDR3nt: TGTGCCAGCAGTGTGATGGGGGCAGATACGCAGTATTTT; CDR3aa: CASSVMGADTQYF
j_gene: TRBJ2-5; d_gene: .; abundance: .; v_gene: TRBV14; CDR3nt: TGTGCCAGCAGCCGGCTCTTTTTGGGGACTTCGGGAGAGACCCAGTACTTC; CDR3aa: CASSRLFLGTSGETQYF
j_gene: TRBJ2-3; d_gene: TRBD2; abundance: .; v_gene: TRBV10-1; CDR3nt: TGCGCCAGCAGTGCTAGCGGGAGGTCTAGCACAGATACGCAGTATTTT; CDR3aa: CASSASGRSSTDTQYF
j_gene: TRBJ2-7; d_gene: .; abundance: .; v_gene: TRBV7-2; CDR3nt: TGTGCCAGCAGCTTTACAGGAGACCCGCTCGAGCAGTACTTC; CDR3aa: CASSFTGDPLEQYF
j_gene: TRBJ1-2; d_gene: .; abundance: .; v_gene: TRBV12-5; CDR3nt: TGTGCTAGTAGTCGGCCCGACAGCGCTAACTATGGCTACACCTTC; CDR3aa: CASSRPDSANYGYTF
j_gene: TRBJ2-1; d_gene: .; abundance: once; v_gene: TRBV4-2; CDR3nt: TGTGCCAGCAGCGCCCAGTCCTACAGGGAGTCTAGTGAGCAGTTCTTC; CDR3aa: CASSAQSYRESSEQFF
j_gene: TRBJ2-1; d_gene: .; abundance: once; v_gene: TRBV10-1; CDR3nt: TGCGCCAGCAGCCTGGGAATAGCCTCCTACAATGAGCAGTTCTTC; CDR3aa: CASSLGIASYNEQFF
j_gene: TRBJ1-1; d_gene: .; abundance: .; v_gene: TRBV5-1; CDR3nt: TGCGCCAGCAAGGGGACTGAAGCTTTCTTT; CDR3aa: CASKGTEAFF